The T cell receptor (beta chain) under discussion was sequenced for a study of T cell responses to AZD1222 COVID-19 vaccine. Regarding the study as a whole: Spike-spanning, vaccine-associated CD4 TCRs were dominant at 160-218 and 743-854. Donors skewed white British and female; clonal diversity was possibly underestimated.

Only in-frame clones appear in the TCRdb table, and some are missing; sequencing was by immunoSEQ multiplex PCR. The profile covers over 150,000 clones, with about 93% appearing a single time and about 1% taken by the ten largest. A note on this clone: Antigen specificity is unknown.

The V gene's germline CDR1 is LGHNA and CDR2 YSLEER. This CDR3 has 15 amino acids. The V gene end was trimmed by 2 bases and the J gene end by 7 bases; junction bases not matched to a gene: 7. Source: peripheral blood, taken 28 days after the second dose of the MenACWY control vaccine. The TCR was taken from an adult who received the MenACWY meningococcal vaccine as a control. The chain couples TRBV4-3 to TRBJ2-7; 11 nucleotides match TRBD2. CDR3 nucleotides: TGCGCCAGCAGCCAATATAGCGGGGGGGCCTGGGAGCAGTACTTC. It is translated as CASSQYSGGAWEQYF.